The clone carrying this TCR beta chain was counted only a few times. This sample was taken from a study of blood T cell repertoires in COVID-19. Study context: PBMCs, B-cell-depleted T cells, or T cells were the source of the cDNA or gDNA that made up the material.

J lost 5 bases, V lost 0 bases, and 11 bases had no gene match. The germline gives CDR1 SGHRS, CDR2 YFSETQ. The CDR3 has 18 amino acids. Per the original methods: From reference gene primer amplification, estimates of nucleated cell counts were derived. Generated by immunoSEQ multiplex PCR, the TCRdb table keeps only in-frame clones and is missing some. The V and J calls and the clone size are those of that table, but D and trimming were determined from the DNA. The sample includes around 140,000 clones, 81% seen only once; the top ten take approximately 8.7%. The TCR comes from an older woman with active or convalescent COVID-19. The rearrangement links TRBV5-1 to TRBJ2-2, with 9 bases aligning to TRBD2. The sequenced material came from peripheral blood. The CDR3 reads CASSLAPSGGPGTGELFF. For the CDR3, the DNA is TGCGCCAGCAGCTTGGCCCCCAGCGGGGGGCCGGGGACCGGGGAGCTGTTTTTT.